The 11 T cell receptor beta chains below come from one sample, sequenced in a study of blood T cells in healthy people across ages. Sample-barcoded 5' priming and a J-beta primer mix drove a second PCR of about 6 to 11 cycles. TCRdb re-called the 5' RACE reads with MiXCR, one entry per CDR3 protein. Here the sample spans about 1.8 million distinct CDR3 sequences, less than 50% being singletons. Sequences were obtained from blood. The receptors stem from a woman in her thirties or forties in good health.

This clonotype came up a few times. V usage is TRBV12-5 and J usage is TRBJ1-2; the D is unclear. The germline CDR1 and CDR2 sequences are LGHNT and FRNRAP. The ends were cut back, 4 bases at V and 8 bases at J, with 11 bases in the middle. The CDR3 covers 12 residues. CDR3 region: CASGSPPLGYTF. As DNA, the CDR3 is TGTGCTAGTGGTTCACCCCCTTTAGGCTACACCTTC.

This chain links TRBV24-1 with TRBJ1-2, with D possibly TRBD1 on 5 matching bases. CDR1 is KGHDR and CDR2 is SFDVKD in the germline V gene. V lost 6 bases, J lost 4 bases, and 11 bases lay in between. The CDR3 consists of 13 residues. CDR3 bases: TGTGCCACCAGTCCCCAGGGAGCCTATGGCTACACCTTC. This encodes CATSPQGAYGYTF.

This clonotype has a handful of counts. The rearrangement links TRBV29-1 to TRBJ1-2, with D unresolved. Per germline, CDR1 SQVTM and CDR2 ANQGSEA. The CDR3 loop spans 14 amino acids. V was clipped by 3 bases and J by 4 bases, with 15 bases between them. CDR3 loop: CSVDFAQKGYGYTF. CDR3 nucleotides: TGCAGCGTTGACTTCGCCCAAAAGGGCTATGGCTACACCTTC.

This clonotype came up a few times. V gene TRBV6-6 combines with J gene TRBJ2-4; the match to TRBD1 covers 9 bases. V was clipped by 5 bases and J by 15 bases; unmatched bases: 8. Germline assignment: CDR1 MNHNY and CDR2 SVGAGI (reference sequence). The CDR3 sequence is 12 residues long. The CDR3 DNA sequence: TGTGCCAGCAGTCCCACAGGGGGCGCAGGGTACTTC. It specifies CASSPTGGAGYF.

A note on this clonotype: At one end the junction does not follow the germline gene, possibly because of a read error. The rearrangement links TRBV5-1 to TRBJ2-5; D is tentatively TRBD1 or TRBD2 (5 bases each). The CDR3 is 13 residues long. Germline lookup yields CDR1 SGHRS and CDR2 YFSETQ. For the CDR3, the DNA is TGCGCCAGCAGCTCCGTGGGGACGGAGACCCGGTACTTC. Encoded protein: CASSSVGTETRYF.

This clonotype has just one count. The chain joins TRBV9 to TRBJ1-6; D not resolved. The CDR3 runs to 15 residues. Germline V lookup: CDR1 SGDLS, CDR2 YYNGEE. Trimming removed 0 bases at V and 7 bases at J, with 11 bases between. CDR3 sequence: CASSVGRTKNSPLHF. CDR3 DNA sequence: TGTGCCAGCAGCGTAGGCAGGACCAAAAATTCACCCCTCCACTTT.

V is TRBV5-1 and J is TRBJ1-2; 8 positions agree with TRBD1. V lost 0 bases, J lost 4 bases, and 11 bases stayed unmatched. Germline values: CDR1 SGHRS, CDR2 YFSETQ. The CDR3 is made up of 17 amino acids. In DNA form, the CDR3 reads TGCGCCAGCAGCTTGGCTGGTCGCCGGGACAGGTTCTATGGCTACACCTTC. This translates into CASSLAGRRDRFYGYTF.

This clonotype was counted between two and nine times. The chain joins TRBV20-1 to TRBJ2-5, with TRBD2 matching over 8 bases. Trimming cost V 5 bases and J 5 bases; bases outside gene matches: 7. Per germline, CDR1 DFQATT and CDR2 SNEGSKA (reference sequence). CDR3 length: 13 amino acids. CDR3 sequence (DNA): TGCAGTGCTCTAACTAGCGGTCCGGAGACCCAGTACTTC. Its protein is CSALTSGPETQYF.

The chain combines TRBV4-3 with TRBJ2-3; the D gene is possibly TRBD2 (5 bases). This CDR3 has 16 amino acids. The germline V gene has CDR1 LGHNA and CDR2 YSLEER. Between the trimmed V and J ends, which lost 1 base and 2 bases, there was a span of 13 bases. CDR3: CASSQVRGALTDTQYF. CDR3 sequence (DNA): TGCGCCAGCAGCCAAGTACGGGGAGCTCTCACAGATACGCAGTATTTT.

The chain has TRBV5-1 and TRBJ2-5, with D possibly being TRBD1 (5 bases). V lost 4 bases to trimming and J lost 5 bases, with 15 bases between them. Germline V gives CDR1 SGHRS, CDR2 YFSETQ. The CDR3 loop spans 14 amino acids. As DNA, the CDR3 is TGCGCCAGCAGCATCACAGGTGCAGGGGAGACCCAGTACTTC. The encoded protein is CASSITGAGETQYF.

This clonotype was counted between two and nine times. V usage is TRBV18 and J usage is TRBJ2-5; the D gene could be TRBD1 or TRBD2 (5 bases each). Germline loops: CDR1 KGHSH, CDR2 LQKENI. Deletions cut 1 base from V and 4 bases from J, with 16 bases between. The CDR3 covers 16 residues. The CDR3 protein is CASSPLPGPLGETQYF. The CDR3 DNA reads TGTGCCAGCTCACCACTTCCGGGACCGCTAGGAGAGACCCAGTACTTC.